This T cell receptor (beta chain) is drawn from a study of read filtering for tumor transcriptome and immune sequencing. Turning to the study itself: Patients were some 16 male and about 14 female, mean age approximately 70 years, range about 45 to 85. Whole-transcriptome libraries were prepared after DNase treatment. Findings and limits, study-wide: Roughly 82% of IR-seq clonotypes had a single read, yet these held around 4% of reads.

This clonotype appeared many times. What it binds is not known. The length of the CDR3 is 15 residues. CDR1 is SNHLY, CDR2 FYNNEI, per germline. Trimming removed 6 bases from V and 0 bases from J, with 13 bases in between. From roughly 400 ng of RNA, a library with molecular barcoded alpha/delta and beta/gamma adaptors was made. TCRdb reanalysed the reads using MiXCR and keeps one entry per CDR3 protein. The repertoire holds over 45,000 distinct CDR3 sequences, under 25% seen once, with about 18% in the top ten. The rearrangement joins TRBV2 to TRBJ2-3; D not certain. This clonotype was obtained from a donor older than 35 with multiple myeloma. The sample consisted of a population of CD138-negative cells sorted from bone marrow. CDR3 sequence: CASSPQLPSTDTQYF. The CDR3 region has the DNA TGTGCCAGCAGCCCCCAACTCCCGAGCACAGATACGCAGTATTTT.